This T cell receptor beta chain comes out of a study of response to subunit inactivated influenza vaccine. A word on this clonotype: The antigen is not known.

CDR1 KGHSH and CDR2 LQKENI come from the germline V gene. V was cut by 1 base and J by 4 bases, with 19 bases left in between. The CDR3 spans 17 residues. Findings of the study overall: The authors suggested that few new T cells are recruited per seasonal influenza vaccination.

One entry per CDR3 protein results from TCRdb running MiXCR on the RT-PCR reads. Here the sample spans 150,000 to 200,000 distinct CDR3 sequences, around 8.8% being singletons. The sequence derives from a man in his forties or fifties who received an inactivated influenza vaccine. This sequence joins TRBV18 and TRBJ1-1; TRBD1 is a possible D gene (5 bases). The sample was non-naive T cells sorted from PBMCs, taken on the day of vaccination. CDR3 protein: CASSPQLSGHSGTEAFF. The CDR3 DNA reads TGTGCCAGCTCACCACAGTTGTCAGGGCATTCGGGCACTGAAGCTTTCTTT.